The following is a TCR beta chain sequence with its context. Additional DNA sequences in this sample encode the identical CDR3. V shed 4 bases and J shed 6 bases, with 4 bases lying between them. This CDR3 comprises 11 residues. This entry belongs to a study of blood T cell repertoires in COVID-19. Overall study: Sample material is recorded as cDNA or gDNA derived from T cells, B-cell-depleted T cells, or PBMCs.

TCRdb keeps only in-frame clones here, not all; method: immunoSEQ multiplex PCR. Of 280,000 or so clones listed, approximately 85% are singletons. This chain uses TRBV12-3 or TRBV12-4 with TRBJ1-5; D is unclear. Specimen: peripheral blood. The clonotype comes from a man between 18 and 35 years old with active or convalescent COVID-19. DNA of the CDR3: TGTGCCAGCAGTTCGGGTCAGCCCCAGCATTTT. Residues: CASSSGQPQHF.